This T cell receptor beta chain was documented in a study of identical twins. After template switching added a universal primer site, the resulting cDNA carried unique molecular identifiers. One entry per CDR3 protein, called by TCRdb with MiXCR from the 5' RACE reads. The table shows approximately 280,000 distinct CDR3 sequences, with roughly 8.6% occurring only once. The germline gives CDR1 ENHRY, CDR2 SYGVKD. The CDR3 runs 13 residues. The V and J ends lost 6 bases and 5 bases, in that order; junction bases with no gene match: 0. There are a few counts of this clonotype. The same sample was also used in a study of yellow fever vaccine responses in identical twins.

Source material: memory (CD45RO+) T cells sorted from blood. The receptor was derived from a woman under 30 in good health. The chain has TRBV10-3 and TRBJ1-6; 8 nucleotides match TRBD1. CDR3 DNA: TGTGCCATCAGACAGGGGGATAATTCACCCCTCCACTTT. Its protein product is CAIRQGDNSPLHF.